The 19 T cell receptor beta chains below were found in one sample sequenced in a study of memory CD4+ T cells and cytomegalovirus serostatus. Sequencing used immunoSEQ multiplex PCR; TCRdb keeps in-frame clones, though not all of them. Of tens of thousands of clones listed, 79% are singletons. The sort gate was single viable CD3+CD4+CD8-CD45RO+ cells for memory CD4+ T cells. The sequencing sample was made of memory CD4+ T cells from blood. These receptors were taken from an adult in good health and CMV-seronegative.

The chain is built from TRBV7-9 and TRBJ1-1; 7 positions agree with TRBD1. The CDR3 length is 14 residues. V gave up 5 bases and J gave up 0 bases; unmatched junction bases: 3. Looked up from germline, CDR1 is SEHNR and CDR2 is FQNEAQ (reference sequence). CDR3 region: CASSLGTVNTEAFF. In nucleotides, the CDR3 is TGTGCCAGCAGCCTGGGGACAGTGAACACTGAAGCTTTCTTT.

V usage is TRBV11-3 and J usage is TRBJ1-1; D gene uncertain. The CDR3 totals 13 residues. The V gene's germline CDR1 is SGHNT and CDR2 YENEEA. The V gene lost 3 bases and the J gene lost 3 bases, with 8 bases spanning the gap. CDR3 sequence: CASSLYSDTEAFF. CDR3 sequence (DNA): TGTGCCAGCAGCTTGTACAGTGACACTGAAGCTTTCTTT.

The chain couples TRBV11-2 to TRBJ1-2, with D possibly matching TRBD1 (6 bases). The germline V gene encodes CDR1 SGHAT and CDR2 FQNNGV. With 1 base removed from V and 6 bases from J, the gap between germline ends came to 12 bases. CDR3 size: 14 residues. As DNA, the CDR3 is TGTGCCAGCAGCTTAGGATCGGGGGCCCATGGCTACACCTTC. Its protein is CASSLGSGAHGYTF.

The rearrangement uses TRBV7-6 and TRBJ2-3, with a tentative D call TRBD1 (5 bases). The V end was cut by 2 bases, the J end by 2 bases, with 8 bases between. Germline V CDR1 and CDR2: SGHVS, FNYEAQ. The CDR3 is 14 residues long. This CDR3 is CASSLSGATDTQYF. The CDR3 nucleotides read TGTGCCAGCAGCTTATCTGGGGCCACAGATACGCAGTATTTT.

By its share, this clone is medium-sized (0.01 to 0.1%). The V gene is TRBV30, the J gene TRBJ2-1, with D possibly being TRBD1 (6 bases). The V gene's germline CDR1 is GTSNPN and CDR2 SVGIG (reference sequence). The CDR3 runs 14 residues. V was pared by 3 bases and J by 4 bases, with 13 bases between. The CDR3 sequence: CAWSRGGSYNEQFF. The CDR3, as DNA: TGTGCCTGGAGCCGAGGGGGTAGTTACAATGAGCAGTTCTTC.

This sequence joins TRBV5-1 and TRBJ1-1, with D perhaps TRBD1 (6 bases). Germline lookup yields CDR1 SGHRS and CDR2 YFSETQ. The CDR3 is 15 residues long. With 1 base removed from V and 4 bases from J, the gap between germline ends came to 14 bases. CDR3 sequence (DNA): TGCGCCAGCAGCTTGTATGCGGGGGCCGGCACTGAAGCTTTCTTT. This codes for CASSLYAGAGTEAFF.

This sequence joins TRBV7-9 and TRBJ2-3, with 9 bases fitting TRBD1. Germline lookup yields CDR1 SEHNR and CDR2 FQNEAQ (reference sequence). CDR3 length: 13 residues. The J segment lost 4 bases and the V segment lost 10 bases, leaving 6 bases of the junction unmatched. This CDR3 reads CAKRQGGSDTQYF. CDR3 sequence (DNA): TGTGCCAAGCGACAGGGGGGTTCAGATACGCAGTATTTT.

This chain connects TRBV29-1 to TRBJ1-1; 7 bases are a match to TRBD1. CDR1 SQVTM and CDR2 ANQGSEA come from the germline V gene. J was trimmed by 1 base and V by 4 bases; bases with no gene match: 9. The CDR3 runs to 15 residues. CDR3 coding DNA: TGCAGCGTTGGTCGGCGTAGACAGGGGAACACTGAAGCTTTCTTT. Translating it yields CSVGRRRQGNTEAFF.

This clone has just a few counts. The chain employs TRBV30 and TRBJ1-1; D not resolved. V was trimmed by 3 bases and J by 0 bases, leaving 5 bases between them. The germline V gene has CDR1 GTSNPN and CDR2 SVGIG (reference sequence). The CDR3 contains 12 residues. The DNA for the CDR3 is TGTGCCTGGAGGCTGATGAACACTGAAGCTTTCTTT. Protein: CAWRLMNTEAFF.

This sequence joins TRBV5-1 and TRBJ2-3, with a weak D call TRBD1 (6 bases). The CDR3 is 15 amino acids. Germline values: CDR1 SGHRS, CDR2 YFSETQ. V lost 0 bases and J 3 bases, leaving 11 bases between the germline ends. CDR3 residues: CASSLGTAKTDTQYF. The CDR3 bases are TGCGCCAGCAGCTTGGGGACAGCGAAAACAGATACGCAGTATTTT.

This chain joins TRBV18 and TRBJ2-7, with TRBD1 matching over 11 bases. This CDR3 is 15 amino acids long. Germline V gene lookup returns CDR1 KGHSH and CDR2 LQKENI. Germline trimming cut 3 bases from V and 0 bases from J; bases unmatched to any gene: 1. CDR3 protein: CASSPGQGVSYEQYF. DNA of the CDR3: TGTGCCAGCTCACCGGGACAGGGGGTCTCCTACGAGCAGTACTTC. Complete variable domain (other parts from reference TRBV18 and TRBJ2-7): NAGVMQNPRHLVRRRGQEARLRCSPMKGHSHVYWYRQLPEEGLKFMVYLQKENIIDESGMPKERFSAEFPKEGPSILRIQQVVRGDSAAYFCASSPGQGVSYEQYFGPGTRLTVT.

The chain employs TRBV11-3 and TRBJ2-1; 13 bases fit TRBD2. Germline CDR1 and CDR2: SGHNT and YENEEA. The CDR3 runs 16 residues. Trimming cost V 5 bases and J 8 bases; bases outside gene matches: 9. DNA for the CDR3: TGTGCCAGCAGCGAAGGGACTAGCGGGACTGAGGATGAGCAGTTCTTC. As protein: CASSEGTSGTEDEQFF.

The J gene is TRBJ1-1, the V gene TRBV9; no clear D. The ends were cut back, 0 bases at V and 7 bases at J, with 13 bases in the middle. The CDR3 spans 14 residues. Germline CDR1 and CDR2: SGDLS and YYNGEE. CDR3 sequence (DNA): TGTGCCAGCAGCGTAGGTTCCAGGCCCGTTGAAGCTTTCTTT. Protein sequence: CASSVGSRPVEAFF.

This chain uses TRBV5-6 with TRBJ2-5; 9 nucleotides match TRBD2. Germline V gene data show CDR1 as SGHDT and CDR2 as YYEEEE. CDR3 length: 14 residues. J gave up 3 bases and V 6 bases, and 6 bases lay outside the gene matches. CDR3 DNA: TGTGCCAGCACCCACCAGCGGGAGGAAGAGACCCAGTACTTC. Encoded protein: CASTHQREEETQYF. Full variable domain (missing parts from reference TRBV5-6 and TRBJ2-5): DAGVTQSPTHLIKTRGQQVTLRCSPKSGHDTVSWYQQALGQGPQFIFQYYEEEERQRGNFPDRFSGHQFPNYSSELNVNALLLGDSALYLCASTHQREEETQYFGPGTRLLVL.

The rearrangement uses TRBV6-5 and TRBJ1-4; D gene ambiguous. The CDR3 is 12 amino acids. Trimming cost V 6 bases and J 0 bases, with 2 bases left between them. Germline V CDR1 and CDR2: MNHEY, SVGAGI. The CDR3 DNA follows: TGTGCCAGCAGATCAACTAATGAAAAACTGTTTTTT. Residues: CASRSTNEKLFF.

This rearrangement joins TRBV4-1 to TRBJ2-1; TRBD2 might be the D (6 bases). Between the trimmed V and J ends, which lost 1 base and 4 bases, there was a span of 23 bases. The germline V gene has CDR1 MGHRA and CDR2 YSYEKL. This CDR3 is built from 19 residues. This chain's CDR3 is CASSQVEGSGLGDYNEQFF. As DNA, the CDR3 is TGCGCCAGCAGCCAAGTGGAGGGGTCAGGACTCGGCGATTACAATGAGCAGTTCTTC.

The V and J genes are TRBV6-5 and TRBJ2-7, with unresolved D. The CDR3 covers 14 residues. V was pared by 0 bases and J by 3 bases, with 9 bases between. Germline V lookup: CDR1 MNHEY, CDR2 SVGAGI. CDR3 in DNA: TGTGCCAGCAGTTACTCGGGGAACTTCTACGAGCAGTACTTC. Translated: CASSYSGNFYEQYF.

The chain links TRBV7-6 to TRBJ1-1; D unclear. V was clipped by 5 bases and J by 1 base, with 8 bases between them. From germline, CDR1 is SGHVS and CDR2 FNYEAQ. The CDR3 is made up of 13 amino acids. CDR3 sequence: CASSHPGNTEAFF. CDR3 bases: TGTGCCAGCAGCCATCCAGGGAACACTGAAGCTTTCTTT. Drawing the rest from reference TRBV7-6 and TRBJ1-1, the complete variable domain is GAGVSQSPRYKVTKRGQDVALRCDPISGHVSLYWYRQALGQGPEFLTYFNYEAQQDKSGLPNDRFSAERPEGSISTLTIQRTEQRDSAMYRCASSHPGNTEAFFGQGTRLTVV.

This clone is medium-sized by share. This sequence joins TRBV6-5 and TRBJ1-1, with 7 bases lining up with TRBD1. This CDR3 has 15 amino acids. V shed 10 bases, J shed 4 bases, and the junction held 15 bases outside the gene matches. Germline values: CDR1 MNHEY, CDR2 SVGAGI. CDR3 DNA: TGTGCCACGAAAAAACAGGGGTTGGCGGGCACTGAAGCTTTCTTT. Its protein product is CATKKQGLAGTEAFF.